This T cell receptor (beta chain) was profiled in a study of blood T cells in healthy people across ages. Study observations and caveats: TCR beta diversity tracked closely with naive T cell percentage. Naive CD4+ cells and diversity were both higher in long-lived donors than in aged donors.

This clonotype appeared a few times. Its antigen is undetermined. Combining a sample-barcoded 5' primer with a J-beta primer mix, a second PCR ran for roughly 6 to 11 cycles. TCRdb re-analysed the 5' RACE reads in MiXCR, keeping a single row per CDR3 protein. The repertoire has hundreds of thousands of distinct CDR3 sequences, over 40% of them found once; the top ten carry about 32%. The study drew donors from healthy Caucasian individuals in Russia aged roughly 6 to 90. The sequence came from a man at least 80 years old in good health. Material for sequencing was blood.

In DNA, the CDR3 is TGTGCCAGCAGCTCAACAGGGTTCTATGGCTACACCTTC. This encodes CASSSTGFYGYTF. The chain carries TRBV7-2 and TRBJ1-2; weak D call: TRBD1 (6 bases). Trimming stripped 4 bases from V and 4 bases from J, with 10 bases between. CDR1 is SGHTA and CDR2 is FQGNSA in the germline V gene. The CDR3 is 13 residues long.